Below are 21 T cell receptor beta chains sequenced from a single sample in a study of T cells in localized non-small cell lung cancer (dated by TCRdb to about 2020). Library prep was done by the immunoSEQ multiplex PCR assay. Not all clones reach the TCRdb copy of this immuneACCESS table, which keeps in-frame sequences only. Checked studies attribute under half of the gap to unresolved V genes and leave the rest unexplained. In this sample the table shows some 11,000 clones, more than 45% of which occur a single time. Of the sample, 3.5% to 5% is held by the ten largest clones. This material consisted of lymph node tissue, taken before any cancer treatment. The source of these receptors is a woman between 35 and 70 years old with stage II squamous cell lung carcinoma.

V gene TRBV12-5 combines with J gene TRBJ1-4; TRBD1 is a possible D gene (6 bases). The CDR3 contains 14 residues. In germline, CDR1 is LGHNT, CDR2 FRNRAP. CDR3 sequence (DNA): TGTGCCAGCGGGACACCCTGGGGTAATGAAAAACTGTTTTTT. Protein: CASGTPWGNEKLFF.

This clone was seen only once. This chain connects TRBV10-2 to TRBJ2-3; D might be TRBD2 (6 bases). Germline V gene lookup returns CDR1 WSHSY and CDR2 SAAADI. Trimming took 8 bases from V and 2 from J, leaving 17 bases between them. CDR3 length: 15 amino acids. The CDR3 spells CASARTAGFTDTQYF. DNA of the CDR3: TGCGCCAGCGCCCGAACTGCGGGATTCACAGATACGCAGTATTTT.

V usage is TRBV29-1 and J usage is TRBJ1-1, with TRBD1 identical over 7 bases. Germline trimming cut 4 bases from V and 2 bases from J; bases unmatched to any gene: 16. Germline V gene data show CDR1 as SQVTM and CDR2 as ANQGSEA. The CDR3 contains 17 residues. CDR3 bases: TGCAGCGTTGCGCGAGGGTGGGGACAGAATCTAAACACTGAAGCTTTCTTT. It specifies CSVARGWGQNLNTEAFF.

The V and J genes are TRBV5-1 and TRBJ2-3, with 10 bases lining up with TRBD2. CDR3 length: 16 residues. The trim removed 0 bases at V and 2 bases at J, leaving 3 bases unmatched. Germline V gene data show CDR1 as SGHRS and CDR2 as YFSETQ. In nucleotides, the CDR3 is TGCGCCAGCAGCTTGGAGGGACTAGCGACCACAGATACGCAGTATTTT. This gives the protein CASSLEGLATTDTQYF. The whole variable domain, remainder taken from reference TRBV5-1 and TRBJ2-3, is KAGVTQTPRYLIKTRGQQVTLSCSPISGHRSVSWYQQTPGQGLQFLFEYFSETQRNKGNFPGRFSGRQFSNSRSEMNVSTLELGDSALYLCASSLEGLATTDTQYFGPGTRLTVL.

The J gene is TRBJ2-3, the V gene TRBV18; 11 bases fit TRBD2. Germline CDR1 reads KGHSH; CDR2 reads LQKENI. This CDR3 contains 17 residues. J lost 5 bases, V lost 3 bases, and 10 bases had no gene match. The CDR3 is CASSPVTASGGRDTQYF. The CDR3 nucleotides read TGTGCCAGCTCACCGGTTACGGCTAGCGGGGGGAGAGATACGCAGTATTTT. The whole variable domain, filled in from reference TRBV18 and TRBJ2-3, reads NAGVMQNPRHLVRRRGQEARLRCSPMKGHSHVYWYRQLPEEGLKFMVYLQKENIIDESGMPKERFSAEFPKEGPSILRIQQVVRGDSAAYFCASSPVTASGGRDTQYFGPGTRLTVL.

This clone was counted between two and nine times. The chain combines TRBV19 with TRBJ1-2, with D unclear. CDR3 size: 14 residues. Germline CDR1 LNHDA, CDR2 SQIVND (reference sequence). Trimming stripped 5 bases from V and 5 bases from J, with 15 bases between. CDR3 nucleotide sequence: TGTGCCAGTAGTCCTCCGGGCCTGTCGTATGGCTACACCTTC. Its translation is CASSPPGLSYGYTF.

This clone appeared a few times. V and J are TRBV30 and TRBJ1-2; D might be TRBD1 (6 bases). V lost 7 bases and J 4 bases, leaving 13 bases between the germline ends. CDR3 size: 12 residues. Per the germline V gene, CDR1 is GTSNPN and CDR2 is SVGIG (reference sequence). Written as DNA, the CDR3 is TGTGCCTACAGGGTATGGGGCTATGGCTACACCTTC. Protein: CAYRVWGYGYTF.

The chain couples TRBV12-5 to TRBJ1-1; a weak D match, TRBD1 (5 bases). This CDR3 is built from 15 residues. From germline, CDR1 is LGHNT and CDR2 FRNRAP. V lost 7 bases and J 2 bases, leaving 17 bases between the germline ends. CDR3 region: CASEPVGGANTEAFF. CDR3 bases: TGTGCTAGTGAACCTGTGGGGGGAGCCAACACTGAAGCTTTCTTT.

This chain connects TRBV19 to TRBJ2-7; 8 positions match TRBD1. Trimming cost V 5 bases and J 4 bases; bases outside gene matches: 7. Germline V gene lookup returns CDR1 LNHDA and CDR2 SQIVND (reference sequence). This CDR3 is 14 amino acids long. The CDR3, as DNA: TGTGCCAGTAGTCTACCGGGACAGGTTTACGAGCAGTACTTC. This encodes CASSLPGQVYEQYF.

V usage is TRBV6-4 and J usage is TRBJ1-5, with D uncertain. CDR1 and CDR2 (germline): MRHNA, SNTAGT. With 8 bases removed from V and 2 bases from J, the gap between germline ends came to 16 bases. This CDR3 has 15 amino acids. The DNA of the CDR3 is TGTGCCAGCGGGGAGGGAGGACTCGGCAATCAGCCCCAGCATTTT. It codes for CASGEGGLGNQPQHF.

The chain is built from TRBV30 and TRBJ1-1, with D unclear. Germline lookup yields CDR1 GTSNPN and CDR2 SVGIG (reference sequence). The CDR3 sequence is 13 residues long. Trimming took 4 bases from V and 0 from J, leaving 9 bases between them. CDR3 in DNA: TGTGCCTGGACTCTTAGCATGAACACTGAAGCTTTCTTT. Amino acid sequence: CAWTLSMNTEAFF.

The V and J genes are TRBV6-8 and TRBJ1-6; TRBD1 matches 7 bases. Germline V gene lookup returns CDR1 MNHGY and CDR2 SAAAGT. With V trimmed by 2 bases and J by 9 bases, 4 bases remained unmatched. CDR3 length: 14 amino acids. The CDR3 spells CASSYEGAFSPLHF. Written as DNA, the CDR3 is TGTGCCAGCAGTTACGAGGGGGCATTTTCACCCCTCCACTTT.

This clone was picked up a small number of times. This sequence joins TRBV25-1 and TRBJ1-4; TRBD1 might be the D (6 bases). V was shortened by 6 bases and J by 8 bases, with 19 bases between the two germline ends. This CDR3 has 15 amino acids. In germline, CDR1 is MGHDK, CDR2 SYGVNS. CDR3 DNA: TGTGCCAGCAGCCCAACAAACAGGGTGGGCGAAAAACTGTTTTTT. Its protein is CASSPTNRVGEKLFF.

This chain links TRBV10-2 with TRBJ2-2, with D unclear. V lost 7 bases, J lost 4 bases, and 13 bases lay in between. The CDR3 loop spans 14 amino acids. From germline, CDR1 is WSHSY and CDR2 SAAADI. The DNA for the CDR3 is TGCGCCAGCACTACGCTCGTGGGCACCGGGGAGCTGTTTTTT. Its translation: CASTTLVGTGELFF.

This clone was picked up a small number of times. This rearrangement joins TRBV6-8 to TRBJ1-5, with D uncertain. The germline V and J ends were trimmed by 6 bases and 0 bases, with 9 bases remaining between them. Germline CDR1 reads MNHGY; CDR2 reads SAAAGT. This CDR3 has 14 amino acids. The CDR3 DNA reads TGTGCCAGCAGGGCGCGGGGTAGCAATCAGCCCCAGCATTTT. Translated, it gives CASRARGSNQPQHF.

The chain's CDR3 is CASSSWGQAEGYTF. The DNA for the CDR3 is TGTGCCAGCAGTTCCTGGGGACAGGCGGAGGGCTACACCTTC. The chain links TRBV6-8 to TRBJ1-2, with 8 bases identical to TRBD1. Germline CDR1 and CDR2: MNHGY and SAAAGT. This CDR3 contains 14 residues. Trimming removed 4 bases from V and 8 bases from J; junction bases left unmatched: 9.

The table lists this clone with a few counts. The chain recombines TRBV6-9 with TRBJ2-1; D possibly corresponds to TRBD2 (5 bases). This CDR3 has 16 residues. Germline V lookup: CDR1 MNHGY, CDR2 SVAAGI. Trimming stripped 5 bases from V and 1 base from J, with 15 bases between. CDR3 in DNA: TGTGCCAGCAGTGAGAGAGCTAGCCCTTCCTACAATGAGCAGTTCTTC. This encodes CASSERASPSYNEQFF.

V is TRBV28 and J is TRBJ1-2; the D is unclear. V was clipped by 7 bases and J by 5 bases, with 17 bases between them. CDR3 length: 14 residues. Germline V gene data show CDR1 as MDHEN and CDR2 as SYDVKM. The CDR3: CASMRRTPSYGYTF. The CDR3 bases are TGTGCCAGCATGCGCAGGACCCCCTCATATGGCTACACCTTC.

Only a few counts were recorded for this clone. The V call is TRBV2, the J call TRBJ1-1; D is ambiguous. Germline V gene lookup returns CDR1 SNHLY and CDR2 FYNNEI. V lost 3 bases to trimming and J lost 4 bases, with 15 bases between them. This CDR3 spans 15 amino acids. The CDR3 region has the DNA TGTGCCAGCAGTGATCAGCCGAAACCAAGCACTGAAGCTTTCTTT. This codes for CASSDQPKPSTEAFF. Drawing the rest from reference TRBV2 and TRBJ1-1, the complete variable domain is EPEVTQTPSHQVTQMGQEVILRCVPISNHLYFYWYRQILGQKVEFLVSFYNNEISEKSEIFDDQFSVERPDGSNFTLKIRSTKLEDSAMYFCASSDQPKPSTEAFFGQGTRLTVV.

This clone turned up a few times. This chain connects TRBV11-3 to TRBJ2-2, with D hard to call. CDR1 and CDR2 from the germline V gene are SGHNT and YENEEA. This CDR3 is 16 amino acids long. V was shortened by 2 bases and J by 1 base, with 11 bases between the two germline ends. The CDR3 DNA follows: TGTGCCAGCAGCTTATTCGCGACGGTGAACACCGGGGAGCTGTTTTTT. Translating it yields CASSLFATVNTGELFF.

The chain recombines TRBV9 with TRBJ2-7; no clear D gene. This CDR3 is 15 amino acids long. Trimming removed 0 bases at V and 2 bases at J, with 12 bases between. Germline V CDR1 and CDR2: SGDLS, YYNGEE. The CDR3 DNA follows: TGTGCCAGCAGCGTAGCGCCAGGCCGGACCTACGAGCAGTACTTC. It translates to CASSVAPGRTYEQYF. The variable domain in full, with the rest retrieved from reference TRBV9 and TRBJ2-7, is DSGVTQTPKHLITATGQRVTLRCSPRSGDLSVYWYQQSLDQGLQFLIQYYNGEERAKGNILERFSAQQFPDLHSELNLSSLELGDSALYFCASSVAPGRTYEQYFGPGTRLTVT.